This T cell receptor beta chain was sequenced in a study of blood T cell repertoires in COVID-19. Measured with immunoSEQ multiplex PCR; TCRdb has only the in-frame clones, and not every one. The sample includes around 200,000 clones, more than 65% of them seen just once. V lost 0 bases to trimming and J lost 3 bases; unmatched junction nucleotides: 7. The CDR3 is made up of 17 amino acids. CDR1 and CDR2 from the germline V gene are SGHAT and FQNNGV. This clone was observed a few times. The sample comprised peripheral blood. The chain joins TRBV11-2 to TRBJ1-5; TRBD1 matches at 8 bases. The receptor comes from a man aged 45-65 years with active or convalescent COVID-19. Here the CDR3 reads CASSLERSRGHNQPQHF. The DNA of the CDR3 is TGTGCCAGCAGCTTAGAAAGATCCAGGGGGCACAATCAGCCCCAGCATTTT. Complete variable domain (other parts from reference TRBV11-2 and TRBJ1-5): EAGVAQSPRYKIIEKRQSVAFWCNPISGHATLYWYQQILGQGPKLLIQFQNNGVVDDSQLPKDRFSAERLKGVDSTLKIQPAKLEDSAVYLCASSLERSRGHNQPQHFGDGTRLSIL.